This TCR beta chain is drawn from a study of human T cells and chemical hapten exposure. Study-level points and caveats: TCRs at high frequency, those above 1 in 1000, did not change with DPC sensitization.

Documented time point: patch test 1, 2 weeks after DPC sensitization. The treatment: therapeutic diphenylcyclopropenone sensitization with weekly scalp DPC. TCRdb used MiXCR to reprocess the RACE reads, holding one entry per CDR3 protein. The data hold tens of thousands of distinct CDR3 sequences, with 12% observed a single time. This clonotype was detected ten times or more. Its target is not known. The sequence came from a woman aged 60-75 years with alopecia areata. Some clones in this sample may be carry-over from other donors' samples. Sequencing was performed on whole blood, taken in connection with sensitization to the hapten diphenylcyclopropenone (DPC).

The CDR3 region is CASSLGTATSYGYTF. CDR3 coding DNA: TGTGCCAGCAGTCTCGGGACCGCGACTTCCTATGGCTACACCTTC. The rearrangement uses TRBV12-3 or TRBV12-4 and TRBJ1-2, with D tentatively TRBD1 (5 bases). The CDR3 is 15 residues long. V lost 5 bases and J lost 4, with 17 bases in between.